The clone carrying this T cell receptor beta chain was seen repeatedly, ten times or more. As yet, its antigen is unknown. The sample belongs to a study of T cell repertoires in cytomegalovirus infection. The CDR3 has 16 residues. Germline assignment: CDR1 SGHNT and CDR2 YENEEA. V lost 4 bases, J lost 7 bases, and 11 bases stayed unmatched. TCRdb fed the reads into MiXCR, producing one record per CDR3 protein. The repertoire holds 200,000 to 300,000 distinct CDR3 sequences, with approximately 8.3% as singletons. Study-wide results and caveats: HLA-C-restricted CMV-specific TCR beta clonotypes prevailed in the ex vivo response. Using cumulative public TCR beta family frequency, the authors identified those who carried CMV together with the relevant HLA.

The chain combines TRBV11-3 with TRBJ2-1, with 9 positions matching TRBD2. Sequenced material: PBMCs. This TCR was sampled from a human donor in good health (CMV status not recorded). Some clones in this sample may be carry-over from other donors' samples. In nucleotides, the CDR3 is TGTGCCAGCAGCTCCGGAGCGGGAGGATATTTGAATGAGCAGTTCTTC. This encodes CASSSGAGGYLNEQFF. Looking up the rest from reference TRBV11-3 and TRBJ2-1 gives the full variable domain: EAGVVQSPRYKIIEKKQPVAFWCNPISGHNTLYWYLQNLGQGPELLIRYENEEAVDDSQLPKDRFSAERLKGVDSTLKIQPAELGDSAVYLCASSSGAGGYLNEQFFGPGTRLTVL.